The 14 T cell receptor beta chains below come from one sample, sequenced in a study of cytomegalovirus exposure and HLA in healthy donors. The PCR employed 60 Vbeta primers together with 13 Jbeta primers. Produced via immunoSEQ multiplex PCR; TCRdb's table is partial and in-frame only. The table lists 210,000 or so clones, roughly 88% of them singletons. Sequencing input: PBMCs. Receptors were obtained from a boy between 2 and 10 years old in good health and CMV-seronegative.

This clone was counted between two and nine times. This sequence joins TRBV5-1 and TRBJ2-1; 9 bases are a match to TRBD2. After removal of 2 bases from V and 7 bases from J, the junction contained 7 bases not matched to a gene. Germline values: CDR1 SGHRS, CDR2 YFSETQ. The CDR3 runs to 15 residues. The CDR3 sequence is CASSFGSGRGNEQFF. CDR3 bases: TGCGCCAGCAGCTTTGGTAGCGGGAGAGGGAATGAGCAGTTCTTC.

The sample holds one count of this clone. Mismatch with germline at one junction end may stem from a read error. The V and J genes are TRBV4-1 and TRBJ1-1; D is unresolved. The germline CDR1 and CDR2 sequences are MGHRA and YSYEKL. The CDR3 loop spans 14 amino acids. The CDR3 here is CASSQDRPGTEAFF. The CDR3 nucleotides are TGTGCCAGCAGCCAAGATCGTCCGGGAACTGAAGCTTTCTTT.

The chain joins TRBV11-2 to TRBJ2-5, with 7 bases identical to TRBD2. After removal of 1 base from V and 9 bases from J, the junction contained 5 bases not matched to a gene. This CDR3 is 13 amino acids long. Germline lookup yields CDR1 SGHAT and CDR2 FQNNGV. The CDR3 DNA reads TGTGCCAGCAGCTTAGGGACCCGGGGGGCCCAGTACTTC. It codes for CASSLGTRGAQYF.

The chain combines TRBV27 with TRBJ2-1; 8 bases agree with TRBD1. The V gene's germline CDR1 is MNHEY and CDR2 SMNVEV (reference sequence). Unmatched junction bases numbered 9, after V lost 4 bases and J lost 4 bases. The length of the CDR3 is 16 residues. The DNA for the CDR3 is TGTGCCAGCAGTTCGATTGAGGGGACAGGATACAATGAGCAGTTCTTC. Encoded protein: CASSSIEGTGYNEQFF.

The gene calls are TRBV7-2 and TRBJ1-3, with D uncertain. V lost 0 bases to trimming and J lost 1 base, with 10 bases between them. Germline assignment: CDR1 SGHTA and CDR2 FQGNSA. This CDR3 contains 16 residues. CDR3 bases: TGTGCCAGCAGCTTAGCGCCCTCGGGATCTGGAAACACCATATATTTT. As protein: CASSLAPSGSGNTIYF.

V and J are TRBV7-8 and TRBJ1-4; 8 bases are a match to TRBD1. The CDR3 is made up of 14 amino acids. Trimming removed 5 bases from V and 8 bases from J; junction bases left unmatched: 7. Germline CDR1 is SGHVS and CDR2 is FQNEAQ. CDR3 sequence (DNA): TGTGCCAGCAGCCAGGACAGGGTAGGGGAAAAACTGTTTTTT. It encodes CASSQDRVGEKLFF.

The chain uses TRBV5-6 and TRBJ1-2, with 11 nucleotides matching TRBD1. J lost 6 bases, V lost 3 bases, and 1 base had no gene match. Germline V gene data show CDR1 as SGHDT and CDR2 as YYEEEE. This CDR3 is 13 amino acids long. In DNA, the CDR3 is TGTGCCAGCAGCTGGGGACAGGGGGATGGCTACACCTTC. The encoded protein is CASSWGQGDGYTF.

The gene calls are TRBV12-5 and TRBJ1-1; TRBD1 agrees at 8 bases. With 6 bases clipped from V and 1 base from J, the junction kept 1 base outside the gene matches. The CDR3 covers 13 residues. Germline values: CDR1 LGHNT, CDR2 FRNRAP. CDR3 residues: CASGGTGNTEAFF. As DNA, the CDR3 is TGTGCTAGTGGCGGGACAGGGAACACTGAAGCTTTCTTT. The full variable domain, rest sourced from reference TRBV12-5 and TRBJ1-1, is DARVTQTPRHKVTEMGQEVTMRCQPILGHNTVFWYRQTMMQGLELLAYFRNRAPLDDSGMPKDRFSAEMPDATLATLKIQPSEPRDSAVYFCASGGTGNTEAFFGQGTRLTVV.

This chain joins TRBV2 and TRBJ2-1; possible D gene TRBD1, 6 bases. V was pared by 0 bases and J by 6 bases, with 15 bases between. Germline V gene data show CDR1 as SNHLY and CDR2 as FYNNEI. This CDR3 region has 16 residues. For the CDR3, the DNA is TGTGCCAGCAGTGAAGCGGGGGCCTATCGGGGCAATGAGCAGTTCTTC. This encodes CASSEAGAYRGNEQFF.

The genes are TRBV10-3 and TRBJ2-2; 9 nucleotides line up with TRBD1. Germline assignment: CDR1 ENHRY and CDR2 SYGVKD. V lost 10 bases to trimming and J lost 1 base; unmatched junction nucleotides: 4. The CDR3 is made up of 14 amino acids. The CDR3 DNA follows: TGTGCCACCACGGGACAGGGGAACACCGGGGAGCTGTTTTTT. Translation: CATTGQGNTGELFF.

This chain joins TRBV18 and TRBJ1-1, with a tentative D call TRBD1 (6 bases). Per the germline V gene, CDR1 is KGHSH and CDR2 is LQKENI. V lost 4 bases and J lost 1, with 10 bases in between. The CDR3 spans 14 residues. The CDR3 bases are TGTGCCAGCTCACTACAGGGCGAGAACACTGAAGCTTTCTTT. Its protein product is CASSLQGENTEAFF. Complete variable domain (other parts from reference TRBV18 and TRBJ1-1): NAGVMQNPRHLVRRRGQEARLRCSPMKGHSHVYWYRQLPEEGLKFMVYLQKENIIDESGMPKERFSAEFPKEGPSILRIQQVVRGDSAAYFCASSLQGENTEAFFGQGTRLTVV.

V is TRBV30 and J is TRBJ1-2; D is possibly TRBD1 (5 bases). Germline V gene sequence: CDR1 GTSNPN, CDR2 SVGIG (reference sequence). V lost 4 bases and J lost 7, with 13 bases in between. The CDR3 length is 12 residues. The CDR3 region has the DNA TGTGCCTGGAACGGGGGATCGGGTGGCTACACCTTC. Translated: CAWNGGSGGYTF.

The rearrangement joins TRBV30 to TRBJ1-2; no definite D call. The length of the CDR3 is 13 residues. Germline-derived CDR1 and CDR2 are GTSNPN and SVGIG (reference sequence). The ends were cut back, 1 base at V and 4 bases at J, with 10 bases in the middle. The CDR3 bases are TGTGCCTGGAGTGAAGGCAGGTCCTATGGCTACACCTTC. It codes for CAWSEGRSYGYTF.

The chain recombines TRBV6-1 with TRBJ1-5; TRBD1 is a possible D gene (6 bases). CDR1 MNHNS and CDR2 SASEGT come from the germline V gene. V was clipped by 4 bases and J by 6 bases, with 13 bases between them. The CDR3 runs 14 residues. The CDR3 DNA reads TGTGCCAGCAGTGTTACAGGGTTAAGTCAGCCCCAGCATTTT. Encoded protein: CASSVTGLSQPQHF.